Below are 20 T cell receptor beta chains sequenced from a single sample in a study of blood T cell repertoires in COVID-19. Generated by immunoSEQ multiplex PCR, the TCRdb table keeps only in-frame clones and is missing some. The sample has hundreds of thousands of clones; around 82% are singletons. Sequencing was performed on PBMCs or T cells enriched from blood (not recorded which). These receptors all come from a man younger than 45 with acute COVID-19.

CDR3 bases: TGTGCCAGCAGCTTAGGGGTCCAAGAGACCCAGTACTTC. This translates into CASSLGVQETQYF. The chain employs TRBV5-6 and TRBJ2-5; tentatively, D is TRBD1 (5 bases). V was shortened by 2 bases and J by 1 base, with 6 bases between the two germline ends. CDR1 and CDR2 (germline): SGHDT, YYEEEE. The CDR3 is made up of 13 amino acids.

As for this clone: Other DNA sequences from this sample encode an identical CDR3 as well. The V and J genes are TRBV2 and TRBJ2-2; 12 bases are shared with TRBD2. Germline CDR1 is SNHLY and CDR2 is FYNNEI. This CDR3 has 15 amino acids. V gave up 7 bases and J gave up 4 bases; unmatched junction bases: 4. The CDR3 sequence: CASTLLAGGTGELFF. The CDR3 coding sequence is TGTGCCAGCACCCTACTAGCGGGGGGCACCGGGGAGCTGTTTTTT.

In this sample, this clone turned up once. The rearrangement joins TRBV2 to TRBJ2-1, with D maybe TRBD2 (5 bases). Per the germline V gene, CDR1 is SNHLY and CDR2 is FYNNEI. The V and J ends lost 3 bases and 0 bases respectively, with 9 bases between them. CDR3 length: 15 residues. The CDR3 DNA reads TGTGCCAGCAGTGAGGACTGGAGCTCCTACAATGAGCAGTTCTTC. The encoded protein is CASSEDWSSYNEQFF.

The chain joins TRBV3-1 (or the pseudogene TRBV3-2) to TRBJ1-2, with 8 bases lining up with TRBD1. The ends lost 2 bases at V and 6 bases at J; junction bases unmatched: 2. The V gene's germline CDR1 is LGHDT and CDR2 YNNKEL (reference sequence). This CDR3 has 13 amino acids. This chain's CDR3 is CASSQQGAHGYTF. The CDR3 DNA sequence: TGTGCCAGCAGCCAACAGGGGGCCCATGGCTACACCTTC.

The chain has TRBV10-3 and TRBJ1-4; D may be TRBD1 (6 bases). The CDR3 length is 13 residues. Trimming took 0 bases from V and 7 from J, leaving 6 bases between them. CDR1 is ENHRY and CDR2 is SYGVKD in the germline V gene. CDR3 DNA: TGTGCCATCAGTGAGTCGACAGGTGAAAAACTGTTTTTT. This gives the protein CAISESTGEKLFF.

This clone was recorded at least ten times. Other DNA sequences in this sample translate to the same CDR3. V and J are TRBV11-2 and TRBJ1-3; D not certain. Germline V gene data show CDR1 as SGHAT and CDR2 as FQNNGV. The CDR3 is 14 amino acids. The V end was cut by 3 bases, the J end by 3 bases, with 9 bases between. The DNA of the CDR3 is TGTGCCAGCAGCTTGGGCCAGGTTGGAAACACCATATATTTT. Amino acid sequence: CASSLGQVGNTIYF.

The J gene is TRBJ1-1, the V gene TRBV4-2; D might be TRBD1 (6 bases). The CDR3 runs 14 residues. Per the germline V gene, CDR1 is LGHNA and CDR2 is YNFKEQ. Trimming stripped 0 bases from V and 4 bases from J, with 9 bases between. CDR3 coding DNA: TGTGCCAGCAGCCAAGACAGGGGAAGCACTGAAGCTTTCTTT. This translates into CASSQDRGSTEAFF.

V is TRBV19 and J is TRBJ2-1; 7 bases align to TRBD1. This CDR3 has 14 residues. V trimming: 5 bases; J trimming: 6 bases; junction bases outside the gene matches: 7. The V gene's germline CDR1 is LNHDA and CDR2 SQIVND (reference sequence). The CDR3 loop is CASSLGTDANEQFF. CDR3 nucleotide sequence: TGTGCCAGTAGTCTTGGGACAGATGCCAATGAGCAGTTCTTC.

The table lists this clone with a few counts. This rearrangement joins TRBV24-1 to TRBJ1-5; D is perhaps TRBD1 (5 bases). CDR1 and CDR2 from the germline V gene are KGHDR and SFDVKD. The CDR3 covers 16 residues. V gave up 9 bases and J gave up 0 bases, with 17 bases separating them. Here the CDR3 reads CATDLRGLDSNQPQHF. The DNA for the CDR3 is TGTGCCACCGACTTGCGGGGCCTCGATAGCAATCAGCCCCAGCATTTT.

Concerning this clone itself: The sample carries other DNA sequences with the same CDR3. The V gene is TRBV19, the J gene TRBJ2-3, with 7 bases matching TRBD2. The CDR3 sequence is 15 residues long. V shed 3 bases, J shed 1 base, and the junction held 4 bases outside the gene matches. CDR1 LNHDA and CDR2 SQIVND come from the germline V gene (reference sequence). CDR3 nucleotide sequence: TGTGCCAGTAGTATCGGCGGGGGTGGCACAGATACGCAGTATTTT. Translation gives CASSIGGGGTDTQYF.

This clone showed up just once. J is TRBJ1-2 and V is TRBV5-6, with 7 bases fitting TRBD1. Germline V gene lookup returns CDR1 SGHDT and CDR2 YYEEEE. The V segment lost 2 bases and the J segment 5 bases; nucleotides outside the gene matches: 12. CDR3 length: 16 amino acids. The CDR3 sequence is CASSFTPGQSQYGYTF. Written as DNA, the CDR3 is TGTGCCAGCAGCTTTACCCCGGGACAGTCACAGTATGGCTACACCTTC.

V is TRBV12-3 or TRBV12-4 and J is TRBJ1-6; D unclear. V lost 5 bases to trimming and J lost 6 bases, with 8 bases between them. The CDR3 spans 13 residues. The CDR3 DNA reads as TGTGCCAGCAGTAACGAAGCTAATTCACCCCTCCACTTT. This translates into CASSNEANSPLHF.

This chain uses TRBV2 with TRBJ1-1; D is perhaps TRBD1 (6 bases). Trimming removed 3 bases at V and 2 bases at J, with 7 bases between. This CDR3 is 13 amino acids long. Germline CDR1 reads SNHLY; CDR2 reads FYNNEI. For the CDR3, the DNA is TGTGCCAGCAGTGAGGGACACAACACTGAAGCTTTCTTT. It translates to CASSEGHNTEAFF.

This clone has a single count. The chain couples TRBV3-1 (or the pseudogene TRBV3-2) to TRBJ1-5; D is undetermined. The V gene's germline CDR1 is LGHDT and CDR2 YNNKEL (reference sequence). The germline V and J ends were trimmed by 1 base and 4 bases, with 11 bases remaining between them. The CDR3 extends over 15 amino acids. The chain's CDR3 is CASSQVSSGNQPQHF. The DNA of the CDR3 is TGTGCCAGCAGCCAAGTTAGCTCTGGGAATCAGCCCCAGCATTTT.

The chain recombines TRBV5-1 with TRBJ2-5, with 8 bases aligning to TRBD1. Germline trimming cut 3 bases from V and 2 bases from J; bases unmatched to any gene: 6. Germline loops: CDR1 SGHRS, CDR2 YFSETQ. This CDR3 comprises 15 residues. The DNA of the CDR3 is TGCGCCAGCAGCTCGCAGGGGGCCGGACAAGAGACCCAGTACTTC. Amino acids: CASSSQGAGQETQYF.

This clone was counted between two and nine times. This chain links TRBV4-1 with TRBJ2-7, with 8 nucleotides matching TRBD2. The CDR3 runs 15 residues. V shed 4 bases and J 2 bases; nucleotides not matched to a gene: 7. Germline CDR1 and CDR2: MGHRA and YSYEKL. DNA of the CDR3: TGCGCCAGCAGCCGAATTAGCGGGGACGCCTACGAGCAGTACTTC. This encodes CASSRISGDAYEQYF.

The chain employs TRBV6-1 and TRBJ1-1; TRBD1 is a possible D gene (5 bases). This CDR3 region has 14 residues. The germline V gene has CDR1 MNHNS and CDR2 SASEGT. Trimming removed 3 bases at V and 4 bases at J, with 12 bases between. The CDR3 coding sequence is TGTGCCAGCAGTGATTCAGGGCCCGTCACTGAAGCTTTCTTT. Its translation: CASSDSGPVTEAFF.

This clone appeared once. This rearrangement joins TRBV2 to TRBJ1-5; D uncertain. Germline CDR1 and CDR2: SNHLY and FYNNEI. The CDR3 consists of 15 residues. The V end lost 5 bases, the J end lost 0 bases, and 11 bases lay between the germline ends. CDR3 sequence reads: CASSIFADSNQPQHF. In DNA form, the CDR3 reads TGTGCCAGCAGTATTTTTGCGGATAGCAATCAGCCCCAGCATTTT.

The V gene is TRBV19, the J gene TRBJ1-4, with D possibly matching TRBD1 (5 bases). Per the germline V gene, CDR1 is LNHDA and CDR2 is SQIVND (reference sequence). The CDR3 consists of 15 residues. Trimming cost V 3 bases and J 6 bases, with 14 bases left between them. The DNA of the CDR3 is TGTGCCAGTAGTATTTCGACTGGACATGATGAAAAACTGTTTTTT. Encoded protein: CASSISTGHDEKLFF. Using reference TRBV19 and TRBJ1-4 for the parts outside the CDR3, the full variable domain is DGGITQSPKYLFRKEGQNVTLSCEQNLNHDAMYWYRQDPGQGLRLIYYSQIVNDFQKGDIAEGYSVSREKKESFPLTVTSAQKNPTAFYLCASSISTGHDEKLFFGSGTQLSVL.

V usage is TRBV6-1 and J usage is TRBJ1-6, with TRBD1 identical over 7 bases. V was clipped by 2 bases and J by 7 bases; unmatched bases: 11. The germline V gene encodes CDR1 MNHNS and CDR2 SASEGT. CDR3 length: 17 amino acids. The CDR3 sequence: CASSESGWGTANSPLHF. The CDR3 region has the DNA TGTGCCAGCAGTGAATCGGGTTGGGGGACAGCAAATTCACCCCTCCACTTT.